These T cell receptor beta chains were read from a single sample in a study of T cell changes during pregnancy in multiple sclerosis. Using immunoSEQ multiplex PCR, the repertoire was profiled, and TCRdb retains in-frame clones only, with some absent. Of around 50,000 clones listed, nearly 95% were seen once; the top ten hold around 0.49%. Sample: CD4+ T cells from peripheral blood mononuclear cells, taken in the third trimester of pregnancy. The receptors originated from a female donor with multiple sclerosis, enrolled in a pregnancy study. The CDR3 runs from the conserved cysteine through the conserved F or W. D genes are given only for firm matches. Clone size is stated in some rows and not others, as once, few, many or a class when expanded.

j_call d_call cdr3_length clone_size v_call cdr3_nt cdr3_aa
TRBJ2-2 TRBD2 15 . TRBV11-2 TGTGCCAGCAAAATAGAGCGGGGAAACACCGGGGAGCTGTTTTTT CASKIERGNTGELFF
TRBJ2-1 . 14 . TRBV7-9 TGTGCCAGCAGCTCCTGGAAGGGGGAAGGTGAGCAGTTCTTC CASSSWKGEGEQFF
TRBJ2-7 . 12 . TRBV4-1 TGCGCCAGCAGTACGGGTGGCGACGAGCAGTACTTC CASSTGGDEQYF
TRBJ1-2 TRBD1 15 . TRBV7-6 TGTGCCAGCAGCTTAGCGGGTGGGACAGGTTCTGGCTACACCTTC CASSLAGGTGSGYTF
TRBJ2-7 TRBD2 16 few TRBV7-8 TGTGCCAGCAGCCCAAGACTAGCGGGGGGCTCCTACGAGCAGTACTTC CASSPRLAGGSYEQYF
TRBJ2-7 . 13 . TRBV5-6 TGTGCCAGCAGCATAGACAGTTTCTACGAGCAGTACTTC CASSIDSFYEQYF
TRBJ2-1 TRBD2 17 . TRBV7-2 TGTGCCAGCAGCTTAGTGGAAGCGGGGGGTACATACAATGAGCAGTTCTTC CASSLVEAGGTYNEQFF
TRBJ1-2 . 14 . TRBV5-5 TGTGCCAGCAGCTTGAGACAGCGGGACTATGGCTACACCTTC CASSLRQRDYGYTF
TRBJ1-3 . 15 . TRBV6-5 TGTGCCAGCAGTCCCCTCCCCGGGGCTGGAAACACCATATATTTT CASSPLPGAGNTIYF
TRBJ1-6 TRBD1 15 medium-sized TRBV6-4 TGTGCCAGCAGAAAGGATCGGGACAGATATTCACCCCTCCACTTT CASRKDRDRYSPLHF
TRBJ1-1 . 14 . TRBV19 TGTGCCAGTAGGAAGAGAGCCATGAACACTGAAGCTTTCTTT CASRKRAMNTEAFF
TRBJ2-7 TRBD1 15 . TRBV4-2 TGTGCCAGCAGCCAAGAAGGGGGCCCCTCCTACGAGCAGTACTTC CASSQEGGPSYEQYF
TRBJ1-2 . 12 . TRBV5-1 TGCGCCAGCAGCGAGAACAGTGGTGGCTACACCTTC CASSENSGGYTF
TRBJ1-1 . 12 . TRBV10-2 TGCGCCAGCAGTTTAACGGGGTCTGAAGCTTTCTTT CASSLTGSEAFF
TRBJ2-7 TRBD1 14 . TRBV19 TGTGCCAGTAAGGAGCAGGGGGATGCCTACGAGCAGTACTTC CASKEQGDAYEQYF
TRBJ2-7 TRBD1 14 few TRBV2 TGTGCCAGCAGCCTGGACAGGGCGTCCTACGAGCAGTACTTC CASSLDRASYEQYF
TRBJ1-1 . 11 . TRBV20-1 TGCAGTGCTAGGTTTAGAGGTGAAGCTTTCTTT CSARFRGEAFF
TRBJ2-5 TRBD2 13 once TRBV5-1 TGCGCCAGCAGCTCGGGACTAGGAGAGACCCAGTACTTC CASSSGLGETQYF
TRBJ1-1 TRBD1 13 . TRBV2 TGTGCCAGCGGGACAGGGTCGAACACTGAAGCTTTCTTT CASGTGSNTEAFF
TRBJ1-1 TRBD1 16 . TRBV9 TGTGCCAGCAGCAAACGACAGGGCGTGATGAACACTGAAGCTTTCTTT CASSKRQGVMNTEAFF
TRBJ1-2 . 16 . TRBV11-2 TGTGCCAGCAGCTCGGATTACAGGGCGATGAACTATGGCTACACCTTC CASSSDYRAMNYGYTF